Shown below are 13 T cell receptor beta chains from a single sample sequenced in a study of beta chain features in type 1 diabetes. General study points: Among patients with Type 1 diabetes, TCRB CDR3s were moderately but significantly shorter in every one of the four CD4+ subsets.

These receptors have no identified antigens. Reverse transcribing all isolated RNA meant expressed TCRB transcripts were sequenced. Clones were sequenced by immunoSEQ multiplex PCR, and TCRdb holds only the in-frame ones, with some missing. Of 300,000 to 400,000 clones listed, approximately 10% are singletons. Sequencing was performed on central memory CD4+ T cells from blood. The receptors here all came from a man between 25 and 39 years old with type 1 diabetes.

V gene TRBV28 combines with J gene TRBJ2-4, with 9 bases fitting TRBD1. The CDR3 spans 14 residues. Germline CDR1 is MDHEN and CDR2 is SYDVKM. J was trimmed by 3 bases and V by 6 bases; bases with no gene match: 3. The CDR3 region is CASRVGQGKNIQYF. The CDR3 coding sequence is TGTGCCAGCAGGGTGGGACAGGGCAAAAACATTCAGTACTTC.

This clone was detected only a few times. This chain connects TRBV4-3 to TRBJ2-7, with 11 bases aligning to TRBD2. CDR3 length: 17 residues. Germline trimming cut 5 bases from V and 3 bases from J; bases unmatched to any gene: 12. Germline CDR1 is LGHNA and CDR2 is YSLEER. The CDR3 sequence: CASSSSYSSGGIYEQYF. CDR3 sequence (DNA): TGCGCCAGCAGCTCCTCCTACTCTAGCGGGGGGATCTACGAGCAGTACTTC.

This clone was counted between two and nine times. This chain uses TRBV9 with TRBJ2-1; no firm D call. Germline CDR1 is SGDLS and CDR2 is YYNGEE. V was pared by 2 bases and J by 0 bases, with 9 bases between. The CDR3 length is 15 residues. The CDR3 loop reads CASSVSPSSYNEQFF. The CDR3 DNA sequence: TGTGCCAGCAGCGTGTCTCCTAGCTCCTACAATGAGCAGTTCTTC.

The chain uses TRBV7-2 and TRBJ2-1, with TRBD2 matching over 8 bases. The germline V gene has CDR1 SGHTA and CDR2 FQGNSA. After removal of 3 bases from V and 8 bases from J, the junction contained 3 bases not matched to a gene. The CDR3 sequence is 13 residues long. Here the CDR3 DNA reads TGTGCCAGCAGCTTGGGACTAGACTATGAGCAGTTCTTC. This sequence encodes CASSLGLDYEQFF.

This clone was counted at least ten times. The rearrangement links TRBV10-3 to TRBJ1-6; tentative D call: TRBD1 (5 bases). CDR1 and CDR2 from the germline V gene are ENHRY and SYGVKD. The CDR3 is 15 residues long. V was cut by 0 bases and J by 10 bases, with 13 bases left in between. The chain's CDR3 is CAISESAEGVSPLHF. CDR3 coding DNA: TGTGCCATCAGTGAGTCGGCGGAAGGGGTCTCACCCCTCCACTTT.

The J gene is TRBJ2-1, the V gene TRBV5-6; TRBD2 agrees at 11 bases. Germline loops: CDR1 SGHDT, CDR2 YYEEEE. This CDR3 region has 17 residues. V dropped 1 base and J dropped 6; count of bases not matched to a gene: 9. CDR3 DNA: TGTGCCAGCAGCTTGTCGAGACTAGCGGGGCCCTCCAATGAGCAGTTCTTC. Protein sequence: CASSLSRLAGPSNEQFF.

This clone has only a few counts. For the CDR3, the DNA is TGTGCCAGCAGACTCTACGACAGCTCCTACGAGCAGTACTTC. It is translated as CASRLYDSSYEQYF. The chain combines TRBV6-6 with TRBJ2-7; D perhaps matches TRBD1 (5 bases). The CDR3 has 14 residues. V lost 6 bases and J lost 0, with 12 bases in between. Germline lookup yields CDR1 MNHNY and CDR2 SVGAGI (reference sequence).

This clone was counted at least ten times. The chain recombines TRBV5-6 with TRBJ2-1; 11 positions match TRBD2. The length of the CDR3 is 16 residues. Germline-derived CDR1 and CDR2 are SGHDT and YYEEEE. With 5 bases clipped from V and 2 bases from J, the junction kept 6 bases outside the gene matches. The chain's CDR3 is CASSRTSGLAYNEQFF. The CDR3 DNA is TGTGCCAGCAGTCGGACTAGCGGGCTTGCCTACAATGAGCAGTTCTTC.

The chain employs TRBV18 and TRBJ1-1, with 9 bases identical to TRBD1. The CDR3 length is 13 residues. The germline V gene encodes CDR1 KGHSH and CDR2 LQKENI. V shed 3 bases and J 9 bases; nucleotides not matched to a gene: 5. Here the CDR3 reads CASSPPGTGKAFF. CDR3 sequence (DNA): TGTGCCAGCTCACCGCCCGGGACAGGGAAAGCTTTCTTT.

This clone was seen a few times. The gene calls are TRBV15 and TRBJ1-2; D unclear. In germline, CDR1 is LNHNV, CDR2 YYDKDF (reference sequence). Trimming removed 0 bases at V and 8 bases at J, with 13 bases between. The CDR3 runs to 14 residues. The CDR3 nucleotides are TGTGCCACCAGCAGAGATTCAGTGGAGAAGGGCTACACCTTC. As protein: CATSRDSVEKGYTF.

This clone was detected only a few times. The chain uses TRBV7-2 and TRBJ2-3; D perhaps matches TRBD2 (7 bases). The V gene's germline CDR1 is SGHTA and CDR2 FQGNSA. The CDR3 has 16 amino acids. The V end lost 2 bases, the J end lost 0 bases, and 12 bases lay between the germline ends. The CDR3, as DNA: TGTGCCAGCAGCTTAATAGGGGGGGCGAGCACAGATACGCAGTATTTT. This encodes CASSLIGGASTDTQYF. Full variable domain (outside the CDR3, taken from reference TRBV7-2 and TRBJ2-3): GAGVSQSPSNKVTEKGKDVELRCDPISGHTALYWYRQSLGQGLEFLIYFQGNSAPDKSGLPSDRFSAERTGGSVSTLTIQRTQQEDSAVYLCASSLIGGASTDTQYFGPGTRLTVL.

This clone was recorded at least ten times. The chain is built from TRBV28 and TRBJ2-4; D may be TRBD1 or TRBD2 (5 bases each). Trimming shortened V by 8 bases and J by 6 bases, and 20 bases separated the two germline ends. The V gene's germline CDR1 is MDHEN and CDR2 SYDVKM. The CDR3 is 15 amino acids. In nucleotides, the CDR3 is TGTGCCAGCGGCTCCGGGACCCAGGGCCTAAACATTCAGTACTTC. Residues: CASGSGTQGLNIQYF.

This clone was detected only a few times. The CDR3 DNA reads TGTGCCAGCAGTACCCTCGAAAATTCACCCCTCCACTTT. This codes for CASSTLENSPLHF. This rearrangement joins TRBV2 to TRBJ1-6; no definite D call. Germline V gene data show CDR1 as SNHLY and CDR2 as FYNNEI. The CDR3 consists of 13 residues. Trimming removed 5 bases at V and 7 bases at J, with 9 bases between.